These 26 T cell receptor beta chains were sequenced from one sample in a study of shared clonotypes between healthy human individuals. The assay was immunoSEQ multiplex PCR, and TCRdb's table has in-frame clones only and misses some. The sample holds millions of clones; roughly 94% are singletons and the top ten take around 0.13%. Sequenced sample: naive CD4+ T cells sorted from blood. Described subset: CD45RA+ positively selected. These receptor sequences come from a man aged 18 to 30 in good health.

The chain is built from TRBV5-1 and TRBJ2-6, with 8 bases lining up with TRBD1. Germline loops: CDR1 SGHRS, CDR2 YFSETQ. The V gene end was trimmed by 3 bases and the J gene end by 2 bases; junction bases not matched to a gene: 10. CDR3 length: 18 residues. The CDR3 sequence is CASSSGGQGAPGANVLTF. Written as DNA, the CDR3 is TGCGCCAGCAGCTCTGGTGGCCAGGGGGCCCCTGGGGCCAACGTCCTGACTTTC.

This clone was recorded many times. The V call is TRBV25-1, the J call TRBJ1-2; D is uncertain. CDR1 is MGHDK, CDR2 SYGVNS, per germline. V gave up 4 bases and J gave up 2 bases, with 8 bases separating them. The CDR3 spans 13 residues. The CDR3 nucleotides read TGTGCCAGCAGTGTCTTTCGGAACTATGGCTACACCTTC. Residues: CASSVFRNYGYTF.

This sequence joins TRBV30 and TRBJ2-7, with 8 bases matching TRBD1. Germline V lookup: CDR1 GTSNPN, CDR2 SVGIG (reference sequence). The CDR3 totals 13 residues. V lost 3 bases and J lost 4; bases outside the gene matches: 5. The CDR3 is CAWSPGGLYEQYF. The DNA for the CDR3 is TGTGCCTGGAGCCCAGGGGGCTTGTACGAGCAGTACTTC. The full variable domain, rest sourced from reference TRBV30 and TRBJ2-7, is SQTIHQWPATLVQPVGSPLSLECTVEGTSNPNLYWYRQAAGRGLQLLFYSVGIGQISSEVPQNLSASRPQDRQFILSSKKLLLSDSGFYLCAWSPGGLYEQYFGPGTRLTVT.

V usage is TRBV28 and J usage is TRBJ1-4; D is possibly TRBD1 (5 bases). The germline gives CDR1 MDHEN, CDR2 SYDVKM. Trimming took off 2 bases at V and 6 bases at J, with 13 bases between the two ends. This CDR3 spans 15 amino acids. The CDR3 reads CASSLSGGGDEKLFF. In DNA, the CDR3 is TGTGCCAGCAGTTTAAGCGGGGGAGGTGATGAAAAACTGTTTTTT.

The chain combines TRBV30 with TRBJ1-2; D is uncertain. Trimming left V 0 bases short and J 8 bases short, with 7 bases between. CDR3 length equals 11 residues. Germline CDR1 GTSNPN, CDR2 SVGIG (reference sequence). CDR3 in amino acids: CAWSVGRGYTF. The CDR3 coding sequence is TGTGCCTGGAGTGTGGGGAGGGGCTACACCTTC.

This rearrangement joins TRBV28 to TRBJ1-5, with 8 bases lining up with TRBD1. This CDR3 spans 14 amino acids. Trimming removed 4 bases from V and 9 bases from J; junction bases left unmatched: 8. From germline, CDR1 is MDHEN and CDR2 SYDVKM. Here the CDR3 reads CASSSGQGLRPQHF. CDR3 in DNA: TGTGCCAGCAGTTCCGGACAGGGTCTTCGGCCCCAGCATTTT.

The chain carries TRBV4-1 and TRBJ2-7; unclear D gene. Deletions cut 4 bases from V and 2 bases from J, with 9 bases between. Germline-derived CDR1 and CDR2 are MGHRA and YSYEKL. This CDR3 spans 13 amino acids. The CDR3 DNA reads TGCGCCAGCAGCCTAGGGATCCCCTACGAGCAGTACTTC. This encodes CASSLGIPYEQYF.

This clone was picked up one time. The CDR3 DNA reads as TGTGCCAGCAGTCCCACAGGGTCGGCTACGCAGTATTTT. It specifies CASSPTGSATQYF. The rearrangement links TRBV6-1 to TRBJ2-3, with TRBD1 as a possible D gene (6 bases). This CDR3 comprises 13 residues. Germline values: CDR1 MNHNS, CDR2 SASEGT. Trimming took off 5 bases at V and 8 bases at J, with 14 bases between the two ends.

The chain has TRBV11-2 and TRBJ2-1; D is undetermined. The germline V and J ends were trimmed by 5 bases and 9 bases, with 8 bases remaining between them. The CDR3 loop spans 11 amino acids. The germline V gene encodes CDR1 SGHAT and CDR2 FQNNGV. The CDR3, as DNA: TGTGCCAGCAGCGTGGACCCTGAGCAGTTCTTC. This codes for CASSVDPEQFF.

This chain connects TRBV10-1 to TRBJ2-3; the D is unclear. V lost 2 bases and J lost 4, with 13 bases in between. In germline, CDR1 is WNHNN, CDR2 SYGVQD (reference sequence). The CDR3 totals 15 residues. DNA for the CDR3: TGCGCCAGCAGTGAGGTCGCCTTCGGGCCAGATACGCAGTATTTT. This gives the protein CASSEVAFGPDTQYF.

V gene TRBV5-1 combines with J gene TRBJ2-3, with D possibly matching TRBD2 (7 bases). Germline CDR1 reads SGHRS; CDR2 reads YFSETQ. The CDR3 runs 14 residues. V lost 4 bases and J 4 bases, leaving 13 bases between the germline ends. The CDR3 region has the DNA TGCGCCAGCAGCGCCGGCGGGGGCGCAGATACGCAGTATTTT. The encoded protein is CASSAGGGADTQYF.

This chain links TRBV4-1 with TRBJ2-3; possibly TRBD2 for D (7 bases). Trimming removed 1 base at V and 5 bases at J, with 16 bases between. The CDR3 contains 16 residues. The germline V gene has CDR1 MGHRA and CDR2 YSYEKL. The CDR3: CASSQVPRGAVDTQYF. The CDR3 DNA reads as TGCGCCAGCAGCCAAGTCCCCCGGGGGGCCGTAGATACGCAGTATTTT.

A remark on this clone: The same CDR3 also results from other DNA sequences found in this sample. The chain joins TRBV7-2 to TRBJ2-7; a possible D gene is TRBD2 (5 bases). V was trimmed by 2 bases and J by 2 bases, leaving 7 bases between them. The V gene's germline CDR1 is SGHTA and CDR2 FQGNSA. The CDR3 loop spans 13 amino acids. CDR3 in DNA: TGTGCCAGCAGCTTACCGGGGACCTACGAGCAGTACTTC. Translation gives CASSLPGTYEQYF.

Comment on this clone: One end of the junction varies from germline; a read error may be responsible. The genes are TRBV7-7 and TRBJ2-2; D is unresolved. The CDR3 length is 14 residues. Germline CDR1 reads SSHAT; CDR2 reads FNYEAQ (reference sequence). CDR3 residues: CASSPGISTGELFF. The CDR3 DNA sequence: TGTGCTAGCAGCCCGGGTATCAGCACCGGGGAGCTGTTTTTT.

This sequence joins TRBV4-3 and TRBJ2-5; TRBD2 matches at 8 bases. This CDR3 has 17 amino acids. V lost 0 bases, J lost 2 bases, and 8 bases stayed unmatched. CDR1 LGHNA and CDR2 YSLEER come from the germline V gene. The CDR3 here is CASSQDPRASGQETQYF. CDR3 DNA sequence: TGCGCCAGCAGCCAAGACCCCCGGGCTAGCGGGCAAGAGACCCAGTACTTC.

The chain joins TRBV30 to TRBJ2-7; 8 nucleotides align to TRBD1. CDR1 GTSNPN and CDR2 SVGIG come from the germline V gene (reference sequence). The CDR3 runs 12 residues. J gave up 4 bases and V 5 bases, and 4 bases lay outside the gene matches. The CDR3: CAWDRDRYEQYF. CDR3 in DNA: TGTGCCTGGGACCGGGACAGGTACGAGCAGTACTTC.

The rearrangement uses TRBV12-5 and TRBJ1-2; D not resolved. The CDR3 covers 13 residues. Germline-derived CDR1 and CDR2 are LGHNT and FRNRAP. V lost 6 bases, J lost 4 bases, and 12 bases lay in between. Here the CDR3 DNA reads TGTGCTAGTGGGACCACCGGGAGCTATGGCTACACCTTC. Amino acid sequence: CASGTTGSYGYTF.

The DNA for the CDR3 is TGCGCCAGCAGCCAAGACCAAACCGCAGGGAATCCAGATACGCAGTATTTT. Translation: CASSQDQTAGNPDTQYF. The J gene is TRBJ2-3, the V gene TRBV4-3, with a possible D match to TRBD1 (5 bases). Deletions cut 0 bases from V and 4 bases from J, with 17 bases between. The CDR3 loop spans 17 amino acids. The germline V gene encodes CDR1 LGHNA and CDR2 YSLEER.

The chain carries TRBV29-1 and TRBJ1-5; D not certain. Deletions cut 6 bases from V and 0 bases from J, with 6 bases between. From germline, CDR1 is SQVTM and CDR2 ANQGSEA. This CDR3 region has 12 residues. As DNA, the CDR3 is TGCAGCGTGAGCAATAGCAATCAGCCCCAGCATTTT. As protein: CSVSNSNQPQHF.

The chain joins TRBV6-1 to TRBJ2-4, with 12 bases lining up with TRBD1. Trimming at V came to 3 bases and at J to 7 bases, leaving 4 bases not matched to a gene. The CDR3 has 15 amino acids. Germline V gene data show CDR1 as MNHNS and CDR2 as SASEGT. The CDR3 protein is CASSEGQGAHNIQYF. The CDR3 nucleotides are TGTGCCAGCAGTGAGGGACAGGGGGCGCATAACATTCAGTACTTC.

At least ten counts were recorded for this clone. The sample contains more than one DNA sequence encoding this CDR3. The chain joins TRBV7-9 to TRBJ2-2; TRBD2 aligns across 10 bases. The CDR3 loop spans 14 amino acids. In germline, CDR1 is SEHNR, CDR2 FQNEAQ (reference sequence). The trim removed 4 bases at V and 6 bases at J, leaving 2 bases unmatched. CDR3 DNA sequence: TGTGCCAGCAGCTCTAGCGGGAGCTCCGGGGAGCTGTTTTTT. This gives the protein CASSSSGSSGELFF. The full variable domain, completed using reference TRBV7-9 and TRBJ2-2, is DTGVSQNPRHKITKRGQNVTFRCDPISEHNRLYWYRQTLGQGPEFLTYFQNEAQLEKSRLLSDRFSAERPKGSFSTLEIQRTEQGDSAMYLCASSSSGSSGELFFGEGSRLTVL.

The chain is built from TRBV28 and TRBJ1-2; TRBD1 agrees at 11 bases. Trimming took 6 bases from V and 5 from J; bases not matched to a gene: 5. The CDR3 contains 14 residues. Germline CDR1 is MDHEN and CDR2 is SYDVKM. CDR3: CASSPGTGGYGYTF. CDR3 bases: TGTGCCAGCAGCCCCGGGACAGGGGGATATGGCTACACCTTC.

V is TRBV10-3 and J is TRBJ2-1, with TRBD1 matching over 8 bases. Germline V CDR1 and CDR2: ENHRY, SYGVKD. The CDR3 has 13 amino acids. J gave up 4 bases and V 4 bases, and 0 bases lay outside the gene matches. The CDR3 is CAISGQGYNEQFF. CDR3 DNA sequence: TGTGCCATCAGTGGACAGGGGTACAATGAGCAGTTCTTC.

As concerns this clone: Other DNA sequences within the sample encode an identical CDR3. The rearrangement joins TRBV7-9 to TRBJ2-5; the D gene is possibly TRBD1 (6 bases). The CDR3 spans 13 residues. Germline V CDR1 and CDR2: SEHNR, FQNEAQ (reference sequence). V lost 5 bases, J lost 2 bases, and 9 bases lay in between. CDR3 region: CASSRGQQETQYF. The CDR3 nucleotides are TGTGCCAGCAGCCGAGGACAGCAAGAGACCCAGTACTTC. The whole variable domain, remainder taken from reference TRBV7-9 and TRBJ2-5, is DTGVSQNPRHKITKRGQNVTFRCDPISEHNRLYWYRQTLGQGPEFLTYFQNEAQLEKSRLLSDRFSAERPKGSFSTLEIQRTEQGDSAMYLCASSRGQQETQYFGPGTRLLVL.

This chain joins TRBV28 and TRBJ2-7, with D possibly matching TRBD1 (5 bases). This CDR3 spans 13 amino acids. CDR1 and CDR2 (germline): MDHEN, SYDVKM. Trimming cost V 4 bases and J 1 base, with 8 bases left between them. The CDR3, as DNA: TGTGCCAGCAGTTACACAGGATCCTACGAGCAGTACTTC. Translated: CASSYTGSYEQYF.

CDR3 loop: CASRPDRNTEAFF. The CDR3, as DNA: TGTGCCAGCAGACCGGACAGGAACACTGAAGCTTTCTTT. This rearrangement joins TRBV5-4 to TRBJ1-1, with TRBD1 as a possible D gene (6 bases). Trimming removed 5 bases at V and 1 base at J, with 9 bases between. CDR3 length: 13 amino acids. Germline loops: CDR1 SGHNT, CDR2 YYREEE (reference sequence).